The 2 T cell receptor beta chains presented below share a single source sample, sequenced in a study of T cells in Graves' hyperthyroidism and ophthalmopathy. Amplification of TCR beta CDR3 regions was performed using RNA transcripts as template. Researchers ran a first-round RT-PCR on the TCR CDR3 using the HTBI primer set. TCRdb called the multiplex PCR reads again in MiXCR, with one record for every CDR3 protein. The sample consists of some 510,000 distinct CDR3 sequences, about 20% of them appearing once. Sequenced: blood. The origin of the receptors is a man in his late teens or twenties with Graves' hyperthyroidism.

This clonotype has at least ten counts. The chain has TRBV12-3 or TRBV12-4 and TRBJ2-2; D is unclear. The CDR3 length is 15 residues. V was pared by 5 bases and J by 1 base, with 11 bases between. CDR3: CASSPDRRNTGELFF. In nucleotides, the CDR3 is TGTGCCAGCAGTCCGGACCGAAGGAACACCGGGGAGCTGTTTTTT.

This clonotype was seen a few times. The rearrangement uses TRBV19 and TRBJ2-2; D is ambiguous. V lost 3 bases, J lost 7 bases, and 9 bases lay in between. CDR3 length: 13 residues. The germline CDR1 and CDR2 sequences are LNHDA and SQIVND (reference sequence). CDR3 amino acids: CASSMSTIGELFF. CDR3 DNA sequence: TGTGCCAGTAGTATGTCGACAATCGGGGAGCTGTTTTTT.